The entry below gives a single TCR beta chain sequence along with its context. This specimen belongs to a study of blood T cell repertoires in COVID-19. Study summary: Spain, Italy and the United States supplied samples that represented acute and convalescent COVID-19.

Produced via immunoSEQ multiplex PCR; TCRdb's table is partial and in-frame only. The table has tens of thousands of clones, 60% to 85% seen once; the top ten hold over 4%. The CDR3 loop spans 17 amino acids. Germline V gene sequence: CDR1 SGHRS, CDR2 YFSETQ. Trimming pared 4 bases from V and 4 bases from J, leaving 23 bases between. The TCR was taken from a human donor in a cohort sampled during active COVID-19. Sequenced material: peripheral blood. This rearrangement joins TRBV5-1 to TRBJ2-5, with D possibly being TRBD2 (6 bases). CDR3 amino acids: CASSTVPTGSLSETQYF. As DNA, the CDR3 is TGCGCCAGCAGCACCGTTCCGACCGGGAGTTTATCAGAGACCCAGTACTTC.